The rows below give T cell receptor beta chains drawn from one sample of a study of chemoradiotherapy in HPV16-positive cancers. Data came from immunoSEQ multiplex PCR; TCRdb stores just in-frame clones and leaves some out. Among under 6,000 clones listed, about four fifths were seen once. The sample was collected from a patient who underwent chemoradiotherapy. These receptors all come from a human donor with HPV-associated anogenital cancer. CDR3s include the opening cysteine and the closing phenylalanine or tryptophan. A D gene is named only where the DNA matches it firmly. Not every row has a clone size; where given, it reads once, few, many or a size class.

J: TRBJ1-1; D: -; V: TRBV5-6; size: -; CDR3: CASSSQTALQNTEAFF; DNA: TGTGCCAGCAGCTCCCAGACAGCCCTCCAGAACACTGAAGCTTTCTTT
J: TRBJ2-5; D: -; V: TRBV18; size: -; CDR3: CASSPSGSQETQYF; DNA: TGTGCCAGCTCACCTTCAGGATCCCAAGAGACCCAGTACTTC
J: TRBJ2-6; D: -; V: TRBV4-1; size: -; CDR3: CASSQGRGRSGANVLTF; DNA: TGCGCCAGCAGCCAAGGAAGGGGAAGGTCTGGGGCCAACGTCCTGACTTTC
J: TRBJ2-6; D: -; V: TRBV23-1; size: -; CDR3: CASSGRAQQSRANVLTF; DNA: TGCGCCAGCAGTGGCCGCGCGCAACAAAGTCGGGCCAACGTCCTGACTTTC
J: TRBJ1-6; D: -; V: TRBV6-5; size: few; CDR3: CASSYKVWGSPLHF; DNA: TGTGCCAGCAGTTACAAGGTTTGGGGATCACCCCTCCACTTT
J: TRBJ1-1; D: TRBD1; V: TRBV27; size: -; CDR3: CASSSGTGNTEAFF; DNA: TGTGCCAGCAGTTCCGGGACAGGGAACACTGAAGCTTTCTTT
J: TRBJ2-1; D: -; V: TRBV6-5; size: -; CDR3: CASSYSAAYYNEQFF; DNA: TGTGCCAGCAGTTATTCGGCAGCATACTACAATGAGCAGTTCTTC
J: TRBJ1-5; D: -; V: TRBV4-3; size: -; CDR3: CASSQEMGYQPQHF; DNA: TGCGCCAGCAGCCAAGAGATGGGTTACCAGCCCCAGCATTTT
J: TRBJ2-1; D: -; V: TRBV9; size: -; CDR3: CASSEDSNEQFF; DNA: TGTGCCAGCAGCGAGGACAGCAATGAGCAGTTCTTC
J: TRBJ1-4; D: TRBD1; V: TRBV5-1; size: few; CDR3: CASQGGDNEKLFF; DNA: TGCGCCAGCCAGGGGGGGGATAATGAAAAACTGTTTTTT
J: TRBJ1-2; D: -; V: TRBV19; size: -; CDR3: CASSPARDGENYGYTF; DNA: TGTGCCAGTAGTCCCGCCCGGGACGGGGAAAACTATGGCTACACCTTC
J: TRBJ1-2; D: TRBD1; V: TRBV7-9; size: -; CDR3: CASSLAGQKGYTF; DNA: TGTGCCAGCAGCTTAGCGGGACAGAAGGGCTACACCTTC
J: TRBJ2-1; D: -; V: TRBV9; size: once; CDR3: CASSVATGRINEQFF; DNA: TGTGCCAGCAGCGTAGCCACAGGGAGGATCAATGAGCAGTTCTTC
J: TRBJ1-1; D: TRBD1; V: TRBV6-5; size: -; CDR3: CASSTGGIRYTEAFF; DNA: TGTGCCAGCTCGACAGGGGGCATAAGGTACACTGAAGCTTTCTTT
J: TRBJ1-5; D: -; V: TRBV6-5; size: -; CDR3: CASSYSPGRNQPQHF; DNA: TGTGCCAGCAGTTACTCTCCTGGGAGGAATCAGCCCCAGCATTTT
J: TRBJ1-1; D: TRBD1; V: TRBV7-6; size: -; CDR3: CASSPQGGAGVGGSTEAFF; DNA: TGTGCCAGCAGCCCACAGGGGGGGGCGGGAGTAGGAGGTAGCACTGAAGCTTTCTTT
J: TRBJ1-2; D: -; V: TRBV7-3; size: -; CDR3: CASSLSEGGYGYTF; DNA: TGTGCCAGCAGCTTAAGTGAGGGAGGGTACGGCTACACCTTC